This TCR beta chain originates from a study of blood T cell repertoires in COVID-19. Background on the study: The origin of the acute and convalescent COVID-19 samples was the United States, Italy and Spain.

The method was immunoSEQ multiplex PCR; TCRdb's version includes in-frame clones alone and lacks a portion of them. The table records about 250,000 clones, around 88% of them present only once. Germline CDR1 is LGHDT and CDR2 is YNNKEL (reference sequence). The V and J ends lost 4 bases and 9 bases, in that order; junction bases with no gene match: 7. CDR3 length equals 15 residues. The source material was peripheral blood. The TCR was taken from an elderly man with acute or convalescent COVID-19. The rearrangement uses TRBV3-1 (or the pseudogene TRBV3-2) and TRBJ2-1, with 12 nucleotides matching TRBD2. The CDR3 protein is CASSPGTSGGFEQFF. The CDR3 DNA reads TGTGCCAGCAGCCCAGGTACTAGCGGGGGGTTTGAGCAGTTCTTC.